One T cell receptor (beta chain) is described in this entry. Its cognate antigen is unknown. V lost 4 bases and J 6 bases, leaving 15 bases between the germline ends. CDR1 and CDR2 (germline): LGHDT, YNNKEL (reference sequence). The length of the CDR3 is 14 residues. The data stem from a study of early T cells in non-severe SARS-CoV-2 infection. Whole-study context: Alpha and beta chains were unpaired, from unsorted whole-blood bulk RNA.

Each single cDNA molecule received a unique molecular identifier. TCRdb processed the 5' RACE reads anew with MiXCR; each CDR3 protein has one entry. The data contain about 110,000 distinct CDR3 sequences, around 10% of them singletons. Regarding the study as a whole: Matches to VDJdb favored anti-spike CD8 responses and missed private and CD4 specificities.

The sample comprised whole blood. This sequence originates from an adult who was a healthcare worker with PCR-confirmed SARS-CoV-2 infection or an uninfected control (not recorded which). The chain combines TRBV3-1 with TRBJ1-2; no clear D. The chain's CDR3 is CASSPEGSLNGYTF. CDR3 nucleotide sequence: TGTGCCAGCAGCCCGGAAGGGAGTCTGAATGGCTACACCTTC.